This T cell receptor beta chain was found in a study of cytomegalovirus exposure and HLA in healthy donors. The wider study: A previous analysis identified approximately 110 million unique TCR beta sequences derived from some 170 million T cells.

The primer mix had 60 Vbeta and 13 Jbeta primers. Sequencing used immunoSEQ multiplex PCR; TCRdb keeps in-frame clones, though not all of them. Of 95,000 to 150,000 clones listed, around 80% were seen once; the top ten hold 3.4%. As concerns this clone: The antigen remains unidentified.

Study observations and caveats: Indistinguishable V segments, including TRBV6-2 and TRBV6-3, were excluded. TCR beta chain V- and J-gene trimming was linked, in a later analysis, to a missense variant in DCLRE1C. Roughly even sequencing depth across donors was the assumption behind the presence/absence analyses.

Per the germline V gene, CDR1 is SGHNT and CDR2 is YENEEA. The V and J ends lost 4 bases and 8 bases, in that order; junction bases with no gene match: 5. This CDR3 is 13 amino acids long. What was sequenced was PBMCs. V gene TRBV11-3 combines with J gene TRBJ2-1; 7 positions match TRBD2. This TCR was sampled from a man under 40 in good health and CMV-seronegative. CDR3 protein: CASSSVAGDEQFF. CDR3 bases: TGTGCCAGCAGCTCAGTTGCGGGGGATGAGCAGTTCTTC.